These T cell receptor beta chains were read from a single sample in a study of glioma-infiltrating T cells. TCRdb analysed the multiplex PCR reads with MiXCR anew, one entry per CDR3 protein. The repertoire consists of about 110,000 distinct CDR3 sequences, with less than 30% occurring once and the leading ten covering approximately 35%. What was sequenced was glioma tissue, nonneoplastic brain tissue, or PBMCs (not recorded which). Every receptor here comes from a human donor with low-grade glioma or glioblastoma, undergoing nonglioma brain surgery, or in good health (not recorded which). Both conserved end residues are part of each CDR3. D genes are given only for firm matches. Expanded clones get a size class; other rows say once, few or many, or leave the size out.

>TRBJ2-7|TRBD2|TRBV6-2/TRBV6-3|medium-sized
TGTGCCAGCAGTTACCCCAGACTAGCGGGAGGGCCCTGGAACTTC
CASSYPRLAGGPWNF
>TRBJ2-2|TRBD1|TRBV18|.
TGTGCCAGCTTACTCGGGACAGGGGCCAACACCGGGGAGCTGTTTTTT
CASLLGTGANTGELFF
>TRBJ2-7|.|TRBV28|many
TGTGCCAGCAGTTTGGTGCGGACGAACTCCTACGAGCAGTACTTC
CASSLVRTNSYEQYF
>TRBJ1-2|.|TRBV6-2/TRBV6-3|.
TGTGTTAGCAGTTACCCCAGCGGAGAAGGCTACACCTTC
CVSSYPSGEGYTF
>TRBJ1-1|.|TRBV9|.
TGTGCCAGCAGCGTAGCCGATTCTTACACTGAAGCTTTCTTT
CASSVADSYTEAFF
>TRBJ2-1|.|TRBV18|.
TGTGTTAGCTCACCCGGATCCTCCTACAATGAGCAGTTCTTC
CVSSPGSSYNEQFF
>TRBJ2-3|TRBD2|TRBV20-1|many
TGCAGTGCTAGAGTCCCTAGCGGGGGCCCCGCCCATACGCAGTATTTT
CSARVPSGGPAHTQYF
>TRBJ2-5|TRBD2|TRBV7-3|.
TGTACCAGCAGCTTACAGCGGGGGGGCCAAGAGACCCAGTGCTTC
CTSSLQRGGQETQCF
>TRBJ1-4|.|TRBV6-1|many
TGTGCCAGCAGAGACAGTACAACTAATGAAAAACTGTTTTTT
CASRDSTTNEKLFF
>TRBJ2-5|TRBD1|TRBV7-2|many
TGTGCCAGCAGCCCGCGGACAGGGATGGAGACCCAGTACTTC
CASSPRTGMETQYF
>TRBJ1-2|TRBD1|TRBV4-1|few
TGCGCCAGCAGCCAAGTGGGACAGGACCGCTATGGCTACACCTTC
CASSQVGQDRYGYTF
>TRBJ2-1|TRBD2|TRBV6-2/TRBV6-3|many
TGTGCCAGCAGTCTTAGCGGGGCCGACTACAATGAGCAGTTCTTC
CASSLSGADYNEQFF
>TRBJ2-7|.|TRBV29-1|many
TGCAGCGTTGATCTATATGACGAGCAGTACTTC
CSVDLYDEQYF
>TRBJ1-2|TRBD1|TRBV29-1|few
TGCAGCGTAGACGGACAGGGCGTCTATGGCTACACCTTC
CSVDGQGVYGYTF
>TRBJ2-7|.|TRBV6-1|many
TGTGCAACGACCCCCATCGGAGGCCGCGAGCAGTACTTC
CATTPIGGREQYF
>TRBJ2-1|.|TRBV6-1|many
TGTGCCAGCACGGTGGGCTCCTACAATGAGCAGTTCTTC
CASTVGSYNEQFF
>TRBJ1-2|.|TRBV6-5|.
TGTGCCAGCACCTCACGAACAGGGTCCTATAACTACACCTTC
CASTSRTGSYNYTF
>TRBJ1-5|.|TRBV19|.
TGTGCCAGTAGTATAGTTGGTCAGCCCCAGCATTTT
CASSIVGQPQHF
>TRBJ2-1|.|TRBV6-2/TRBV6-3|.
TGTTCCAGCGTCAAAACTGTACTGTACAATGAGCAGTTCTTC
CSSVKTVLYNEQFF
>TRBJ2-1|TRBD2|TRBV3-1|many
TGTGCCAGCAGTTTAGCGGGGGCTAGTGAGCAGTTCTTC
CASSLAGASEQFF
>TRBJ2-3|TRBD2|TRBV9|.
TGTGCCAGCAGCGTAGCCGGGACTAGCGGGGCCACAGATACGCAGTATTTT
CASSVAGTSGATDTQYF
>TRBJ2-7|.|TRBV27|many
TGTGCCAGCAGTTTTGGGACCAGCTCCTACGAGCAGTACTTC
CASSFGTSSYEQYF
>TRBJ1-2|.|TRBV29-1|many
TGCAGCGTTGAGGTTGGGAAAGGCTACACCTTC
CSVEVGKGYTF